These 16 T cell receptor beta chains originate from one sample sequenced in a study of technical replicates of blood from a few donors. This table comes from immunoSEQ multiplex PCR, and its TCRdb copy is limited to in-frame clones, with some not included. Among around 83,000 clones listed, approximately 91% were seen once. The sample consisted of T cells isolated from PBMCs. Receptors were obtained from a human donor in good health. Some clones in this sample may be carry-over from other donors' samples.

This clone has just one count. This chain uses TRBV18 with TRBJ1-1; TRBD1 aligns across 8 bases. The V and J ends lost 6 bases and 3 bases, in that order; junction bases with no gene match: 6. The germline V gene has CDR1 KGHSH and CDR2 LQKENI. This CDR3 has 14 amino acids. CDR3 DNA: TGTGCCAGCTCGCAGACAGGGGCGGACACTGAAGCTTTCTTT. It is translated as CASSQTGADTEAFF.

V and J are TRBV10-3 and TRBJ2-1; 11 bases agree with TRBD2. The CDR3 length is 14 residues. Germline V gene sequence: CDR1 ENHRY, CDR2 SYGVKD. Losses at the gene ends were 11 bases for V and 7 bases for J; bases not matched to a gene: 10. CDR3 region: CAAVAGGLGNEQFF. CDR3 nucleotide sequence: TGTGCCGCCGTAGCGGGAGGGCTCGGGAATGAGCAGTTCTTC.

The V and J genes are TRBV6-5 and TRBJ1-6; D is unclear. The CDR3 runs to 15 residues. Germline CDR1 reads MNHEY; CDR2 reads SVGAGI. The germline V and J ends were trimmed by 2 bases and 6 bases, with 11 bases remaining between them. The CDR3 loop is CASSYIDNANSPLHF. The CDR3 bases are TGTGCCAGCAGTTACATAGACAATGCTAATTCACCCCTCCACTTT.

The chain recombines TRBV6-5 with TRBJ2-3; D perhaps matches TRBD2 (5 bases). Trimming pared 4 bases from V and 0 bases from J, leaving 14 bases between. Germline V lookup: CDR1 MNHEY, CDR2 SVGAGI. This CDR3 contains 16 residues. CDR3 region: CASSFSLGGSTDTQYF. Here the CDR3 DNA reads TGTGCCAGCAGTTTTTCCCTAGGCGGGAGCACAGATACGCAGTATTTT.

The chain links TRBV11-2 to TRBJ1-2; 9 nucleotides agree with TRBD1. The germline CDR1 and CDR2 sequences are SGHAT and FQNNGV. The CDR3 loop spans 15 amino acids. After removal of 5 bases from V and 4 bases from J, the junction contained 8 bases not matched to a gene. The CDR3 protein is CASSPVGQGIYGYTF. CDR3 coding DNA: TGTGCCAGCAGCCCCGTCGGACAGGGGATCTATGGCTACACCTTC.

The V and J genes are TRBV9 and TRBJ1-5, with D maybe TRBD1 (5 bases). The germline CDR1 and CDR2 sequences are SGDLS and YYNGEE. V was pared by 4 bases and J by 0 bases, with 11 bases between. This CDR3 has 15 amino acids. CDR3 region: CASSLGGNSNQPQHF. CDR3 DNA: TGTGCCAGCAGCCTGGGGGGTAATAGCAATCAGCCCCAGCATTTT.

The chain combines TRBV7-2 with TRBJ2-5, with D perhaps matching TRBD2 (5 bases). V dropped 0 bases and J dropped 4 bases, with 6 bases sitting between them. Germline V gene sequence: CDR1 SGHTA, CDR2 FQGNSA. The CDR3 sequence is 13 residues long. The CDR3 region is CASSLAGVETQYF. CDR3 sequence (DNA): TGTGCCAGCAGCTTAGCCGGGGTAGAGACCCAGTACTTC. The whole variable domain, filled in from reference TRBV7-2 and TRBJ2-5, reads GAGVSQSPSNKVTEKGKDVELRCDPISGHTALYWYRQSLGQGLEFLIYFQGNSAPDKSGLPSDRFSAERTGGSVSTLTIQRTQQEDSAVYLCASSLAGVETQYFGPGTRLLVL.

This clone was picked up a small number of times. J is TRBJ1-1 and V is TRBV6-1; tentative D call: TRBD1 (6 bases). CDR1 is MNHNS, CDR2 SASEGT, per germline. This CDR3 contains 13 residues. V lost 6 bases and J lost 0, with 8 bases in between. Written as DNA, the CDR3 is TGTGCCAGCAGGGGACATCTGAACACTGAAGCTTTCTTT. Translating it yields CASRGHLNTEAFF.

CDR3 region: CASSPLGLAGGLETQYF. In DNA form, the CDR3 reads TGTGCCAGCTCACCACTGGGACTAGCGGGAGGTTTGGAGACCCAGTACTTC. The rearrangement joins TRBV18 to TRBJ2-5; 15 nucleotides line up with TRBD2. Germline-derived CDR1 and CDR2 are KGHSH and LQKENI. The CDR3 sequence is 17 residues long. The V segment lost 1 base and the J segment 5 bases; nucleotides outside the gene matches: 5.

This chain uses TRBV9 with TRBJ1-1; TRBD1 agrees at 11 bases. Per germline, CDR1 SGDLS and CDR2 YYNGEE. The V gene end was trimmed by 4 bases and the J gene end by 5 bases; junction bases not matched to a gene: 7. This CDR3 contains 15 residues. The CDR3 loop is CASSTSGTGGTEAFF. DNA of the CDR3: TGTGCCAGCAGCACATCCGGGACAGGGGGAACTGAAGCTTTCTTT.

The gene calls are TRBV19 and TRBJ2-5; maybe TRBD2 (6 bases). Germline V lookup: CDR1 LNHDA, CDR2 SQIVND (reference sequence). The V end lost 4 bases, the J end lost 4 bases, and 10 bases lay between the germline ends. The CDR3 contains 13 residues. CDR3 coding DNA: TGTGCCAGTAGTAGGAACGGGAGAGAGACCCAGTACTTC. It translates to CASSRNGRETQYF.

This clone occurred a few times. The V call is TRBV4-2, the J call TRBJ1-5, with TRBD1 matching over 8 bases. The CDR3 is 16 amino acids. Trimming at V came to 0 bases and at J to 2 bases, leaving 3 bases not matched to a gene. Looked up from germline, CDR1 is LGHNA and CDR2 is YNFKEQ. The CDR3 spells CASSQEVGQGNQPQHF. The CDR3 DNA sequence: TGTGCCAGCAGCCAAGAGGTGGGACAGGGCAATCAGCCCCAGCATTTT.

This chain links TRBV6-1 with TRBJ2-3; 10 bases line up with TRBD2. The CDR3 loop spans 15 amino acids. The trim removed 6 bases at V and 2 bases at J, leaving 5 bases unmatched. Germline CDR1 MNHNS, CDR2 SASEGT. CDR3 DNA sequence: TGTGCCAGCAGCCCAGGGACTAGCGTCACAGATACGCAGTATTTT. This sequence encodes CASSPGTSVTDTQYF.

The chain carries TRBV28 and TRBJ2-2; D unclear. The CDR3 extends over 14 amino acids. V shed 8 bases and J shed 4 bases, with 14 bases lying between them. Germline assignment: CDR1 MDHEN and CDR2 SYDVKM. The CDR3, as DNA: TGTGCCAGCCAAATACTTAGTGGCACCGGGGAGCTGTTTTTT. It translates to CASQILSGTGELFF.

The chain uses TRBV11-2 and TRBJ2-7; TRBD2 is a possible D gene (6 bases). Germline-derived CDR1 and CDR2 are SGHAT and FQNNGV. Trimming took 5 bases from V and 5 from J, leaving 16 bases between them. The CDR3 consists of 14 residues. CDR3 amino acids: CASSLILAADEQYF. The CDR3 DNA reads as TGTGCCAGCAGCCTGATACTAGCAGCAGACGAGCAGTACTTC.

The table lists this clone with a few counts. The chain is built from TRBV6-6 and TRBJ2-2, with D possibly being TRBD1 (6 bases). The CDR3 covers 15 residues. V gave up 1 base and J gave up 11 bases, with 17 bases separating them. The germline V gene encodes CDR1 MNHNY and CDR2 SVGAGI (reference sequence). CDR3 DNA sequence: TGTGCCAGCAGTTACTGGGGGCGTCGGGACGTTGAGCTGTTTTTT. Translated, it gives CASSYWGRRDVELFF.